This note documents a single T cell receptor (beta chain) sequence. The protocol was immunoSEQ multiplex PCR, while the TCRdb copy is restricted to in-frame clones and leaves out a portion. Found here are about 300,000 clones, about 72% of them singletons; the top ten hold about 5.7%. This sample is drawn from a study of cytotoxic CD8 clonotypes in ibrutinib-treated CLL. The V gene's germline CDR1 is MRHNA and CDR2 SNTAGT. Trimming pared 5 bases from V and 6 bases from J, leaving 14 bases between. The CDR3 totals 13 residues. The clonotype was recovered from a human donor with chronic lymphocytic leukemia. This chain joins TRBV6-4 and TRBJ2-7; TRBD1 might be the D (6 bases). Here the sequenced sample was PBMCs, taken at disease progression, from a patient treated with ibrutinib. CDR3 protein: CASSYRAGGEQYF. For the CDR3, the DNA is TGTGCCAGCAGTTACAGGGCTGGCGGCGAGCAGTACTTC.